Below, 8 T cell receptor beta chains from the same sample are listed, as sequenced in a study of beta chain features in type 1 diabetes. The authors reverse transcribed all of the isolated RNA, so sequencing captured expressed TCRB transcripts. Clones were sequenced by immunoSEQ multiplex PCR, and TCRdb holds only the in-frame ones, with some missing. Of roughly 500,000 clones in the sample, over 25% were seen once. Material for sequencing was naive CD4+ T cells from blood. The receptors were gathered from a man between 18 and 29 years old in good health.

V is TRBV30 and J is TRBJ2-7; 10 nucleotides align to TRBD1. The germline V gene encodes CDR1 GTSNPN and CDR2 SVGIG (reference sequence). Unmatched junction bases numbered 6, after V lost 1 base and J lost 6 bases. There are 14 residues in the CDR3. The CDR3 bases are TGTGCCTGGAGTGCTGACAGGGGGCGCCGCGAGCAGTACTTC. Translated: CAWSADRGRREQYF.

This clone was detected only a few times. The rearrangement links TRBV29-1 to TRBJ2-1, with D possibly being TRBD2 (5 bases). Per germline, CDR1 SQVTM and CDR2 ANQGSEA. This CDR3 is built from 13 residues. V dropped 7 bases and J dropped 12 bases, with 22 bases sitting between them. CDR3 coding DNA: TGCAGCGACCGTATTCTAGCCCATTCCGGGCAGTTCTTC. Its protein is CSDRILAHSGQFF.

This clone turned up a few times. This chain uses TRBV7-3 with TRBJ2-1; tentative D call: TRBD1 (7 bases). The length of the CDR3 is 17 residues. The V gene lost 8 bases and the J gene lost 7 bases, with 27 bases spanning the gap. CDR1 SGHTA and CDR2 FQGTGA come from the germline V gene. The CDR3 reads CASGLDRLSVAGNEQFF. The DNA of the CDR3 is TGTGCCAGCGGGTTGGACAGGCTGAGCGTCGCGGGGAATGAGCAGTTCTTC.

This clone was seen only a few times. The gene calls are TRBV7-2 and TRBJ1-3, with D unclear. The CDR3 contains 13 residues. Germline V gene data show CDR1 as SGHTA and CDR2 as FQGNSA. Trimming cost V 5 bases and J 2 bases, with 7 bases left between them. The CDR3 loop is CASSRAAGNTIYF. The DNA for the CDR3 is TGTGCCAGCAGCCGTGCGGCTGGAAACACCATATATTTT.

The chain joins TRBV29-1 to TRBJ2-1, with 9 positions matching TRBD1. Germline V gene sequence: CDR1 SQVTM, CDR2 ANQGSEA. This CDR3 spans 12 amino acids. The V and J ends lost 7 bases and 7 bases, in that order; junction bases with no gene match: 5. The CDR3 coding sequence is TGCAGCGGAGACAGGGGGTCGAATGAGCAGTTCTTC. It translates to CSGDRGSNEQFF.

The CDR3 DNA reads TGTGCCAGCAGCTTTCTACAGGGCTACGAGCAGTACTTC. This encodes CASSFLQGYEQYF. The rearrangement links TRBV13 to TRBJ2-7, with D maybe TRBD1 (6 bases). Trimming shortened V by 3 bases and J by 3 bases, and 9 bases separated the two germline ends. CDR3 length: 13 residues. Germline CDR1 reads PRHDT; CDR2 reads FYEKMQ (reference sequence). Filled out from reference TRBV13 and TRBJ2-7, the complete variable domain reads AAGVIQSPRHLIKEKRETATLKCYPIPRHDTVYWYQQGPGQDPQFLISFYEKMQSDKGSIPDRFSAQQFSDYHSELNMSSLELGDSALYFCASSFLQGYEQYFGPGTRLTVT.

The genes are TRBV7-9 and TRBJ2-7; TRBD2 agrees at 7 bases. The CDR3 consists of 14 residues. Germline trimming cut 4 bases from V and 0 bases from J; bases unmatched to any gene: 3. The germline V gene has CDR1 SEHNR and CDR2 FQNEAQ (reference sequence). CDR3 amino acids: CASSSAGSSYEQYF. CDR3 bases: TGTGCCAGCAGCTCAGCGGGATCCTCCTACGAGCAGTACTTC.

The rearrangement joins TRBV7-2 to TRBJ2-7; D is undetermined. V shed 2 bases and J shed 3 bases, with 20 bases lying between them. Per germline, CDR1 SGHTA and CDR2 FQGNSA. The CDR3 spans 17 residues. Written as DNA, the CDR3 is TGTGCCAGCAGCTTACGCTCACTTAGGGCAGAGAGCTACGAGCAGTACTTC. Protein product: CASSLRSLRAESYEQYF.